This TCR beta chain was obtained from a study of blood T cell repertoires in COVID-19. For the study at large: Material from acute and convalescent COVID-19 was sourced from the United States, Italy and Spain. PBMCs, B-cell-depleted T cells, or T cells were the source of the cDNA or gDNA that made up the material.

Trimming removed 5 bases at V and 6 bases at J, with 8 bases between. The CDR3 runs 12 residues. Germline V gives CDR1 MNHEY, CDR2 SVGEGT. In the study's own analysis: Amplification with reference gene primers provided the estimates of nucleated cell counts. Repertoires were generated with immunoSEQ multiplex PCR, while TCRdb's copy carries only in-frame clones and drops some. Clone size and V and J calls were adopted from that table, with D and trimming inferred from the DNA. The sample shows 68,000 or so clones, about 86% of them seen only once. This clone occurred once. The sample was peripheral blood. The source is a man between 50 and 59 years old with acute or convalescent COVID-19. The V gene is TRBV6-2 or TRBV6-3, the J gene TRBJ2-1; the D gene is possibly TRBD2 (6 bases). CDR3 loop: CASSLSGNEQFF. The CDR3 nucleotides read TGTGCCAGCAGTCTTAGCGGCAATGAGCAGTTCTTC.